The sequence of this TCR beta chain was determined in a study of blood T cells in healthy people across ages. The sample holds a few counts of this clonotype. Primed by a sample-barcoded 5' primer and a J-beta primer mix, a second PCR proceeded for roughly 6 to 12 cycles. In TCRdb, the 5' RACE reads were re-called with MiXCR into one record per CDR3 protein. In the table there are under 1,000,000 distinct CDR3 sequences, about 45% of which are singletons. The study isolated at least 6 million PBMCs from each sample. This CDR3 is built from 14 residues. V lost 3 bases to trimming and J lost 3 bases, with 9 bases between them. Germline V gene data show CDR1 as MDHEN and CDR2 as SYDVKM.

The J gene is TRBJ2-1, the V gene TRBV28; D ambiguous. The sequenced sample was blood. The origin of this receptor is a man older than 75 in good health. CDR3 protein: CASSFGQFYNEQFF. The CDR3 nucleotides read TGTGCCAGCAGTTTTGGGCAGTTCTACAATGAGCAGTTCTTC.